The 26 T cell receptor beta chains in this list originate from one sample, sequenced in a study of blood T cell repertoires in COVID-19. Sequencing was performed with immunoSEQ multiplex PCR; in TCRdb, only in-frame clones are kept and a portion is missing. The table lists 60,000 or so clones, roughly nine tenths of them singletons. Sequenced material: peripheral blood. These receptors were taken from a man between 60 and 75 years old with acute or convalescent COVID-19.

This chain links TRBV9 with TRBJ1-3; tentative D call: TRBD1 (5 bases). This CDR3 is 16 amino acids long. Trimming took 4 bases from V and 0 from J, leaving 14 bases between them. Germline V gives CDR1 SGDLS, CDR2 YYNGEE. CDR3 DNA: TGTGCCAGCAGCTCCCGGGGGGGTAGCTCTGGAAACACCATATATTTT. Translating gives CASSSRGGSSGNTIYF.

The chain uses TRBV5-1 and TRBJ1-5; D is ambiguous. The germline V gene encodes CDR1 SGHRS and CDR2 YFSETQ. This CDR3 comprises 10 residues. The CDR3 loop reads CVRGNQPQHF. In DNA form, the CDR3 reads TGCGTCCGGGGTAATCAGCCCCAGCATTTT.

This chain joins TRBV7-9 and TRBJ2-6, with D possibly being TRBD1 (6 bases). Per the germline V gene, CDR1 is SEHNR and CDR2 is FQNEAQ (reference sequence). With 5 bases removed from V and 3 bases from J, the gap between germline ends came to 17 bases. The CDR3 totals 17 residues. The CDR3 sequence is CASSKRDTLRGANVLTF. CDR3 DNA sequence: TGTGCCAGCAGCAAAAGGGACACCCTCCGTGGGGCCAACGTCCTGACTTTC. Supplemented by reference TRBV7-9 and TRBJ2-6, the full variable domain reads DTGVSQNPRHKITKRGQNVTFRCDPISEHNRLYWYRQTLGQGPEFLTYFQNEAQLEKSRLLSDRFSAERPKGSFSTLEIQRTEQGDSAMYLCASSKRDTLRGANVLTFGAGSRLTVL.

J is TRBJ2-3 and V is TRBV2, with D possibly TRBD2 on 5 matching bases. The CDR3 totals 14 residues. Trimming took 2 bases from V and 6 from J, leaving 12 bases between them. Germline assignment: CDR1 SNHLY and CDR2 FYNNEI. The CDR3 loop is CASSEYAGGDTQYF. The CDR3 region has the DNA TGTGCCAGCAGTGAATATGCGGGTGGGGATACGCAGTATTTT.

The chain has TRBV24-1 and TRBJ2-2; D might be TRBD1 (6 bases). Looked up from germline, CDR1 is KGHDR and CDR2 is SFDVKD. V was shortened by 1 base and J by 4 bases, with 9 bases between the two germline ends. This CDR3 comprises 15 residues. CDR3 region: CATSDFKGGTGELFF. The CDR3 region has the DNA TGTGCCACCAGTGATTTTAAAGGGGGCACCGGGGAGCTGTTTTTT.

CDR3 sequence reads: CASSQDVTGTRGQPQHF. CDR3 sequence (DNA): TGCGCCAGCAGCCAAGATGTGACAGGGACACGAGGTCAGCCCCAGCATTTT. The chain employs TRBV4-1 and TRBJ1-5; TRBD1 agrees at 7 bases. The J segment lost 6 bases and the V segment lost 0 bases, leaving 11 bases of the junction unmatched. Germline loops: CDR1 MGHRA, CDR2 YSYEKL. CDR3 length: 17 residues.

The chain has TRBV12-5 and TRBJ1-5; 8 bases fit TRBD1. Germline V gene data show CDR1 as LGHNT and CDR2 as FRNRAP. This CDR3 has 15 residues. Losses at the gene ends were 2 bases for V and 4 bases for J; bases not matched to a gene: 4. CDR3: CASGLPDRANQPQHF. In nucleotides, the CDR3 is TGTGCTAGTGGTTTGCCGGACAGGGCTAATCAGCCCCAGCATTTT.

The chain links TRBV6-5 to TRBJ1-1; D not certain. The V gene lost 4 bases and the J gene lost 5 bases, with 17 bases spanning the gap. CDR3 length: 15 residues. Germline V gene sequence: CDR1 MNHEY, CDR2 SVGAGI. The CDR3 loop is CASSSRASMITEAFF. CDR3 nucleotide sequence: TGTGCCAGCAGTTCGAGGGCCTCGATGATTACTGAAGCTTTCTTT.

The rearrangement uses TRBV7-9 and TRBJ1-4; D is unclear. In germline, CDR1 is SEHNR, CDR2 FQNEAQ (reference sequence). The V end lost 0 bases, the J end lost 8 bases, and 10 bases lay between the germline ends. The CDR3 is made up of 14 amino acids. The CDR3 DNA sequence: TGTGCCAGCAGCTTAGCGGTTGCAACAGAAAAACTGTTTTTT. Protein: CASSLAVATEKLFF.

The genes are TRBV24-1 and TRBJ2-5; maybe TRBD1 (6 bases). Germline V gives CDR1 KGHDR, CDR2 SFDVKD. V lost 7 bases, J lost 2 bases, and 13 bases lay in between. This CDR3 comprises 14 residues. The CDR3 region is CATRETGPQETQYF. CDR3 nucleotide sequence: TGTGCCACCAGAGAGACAGGACCACAAGAGACCCAGTACTTC.

V and J are TRBV30 and TRBJ1-2, with 10 bases identical to TRBD1. Per germline, CDR1 GTSNPN and CDR2 SVGIG (reference sequence). The CDR3 has 15 residues. J lost 3 bases, V lost 1 base, and 5 bases had no gene match. The CDR3 nucleotides are TGTGCCTGGAGTGCGGTGGACAGGGGGGACTATGGCTACACCTTC. This encodes CAWSAVDRGDYGYTF.

About this clone: The same CDR3 arises from other DNA sequences in this sample as well. The chain joins TRBV5-6 to TRBJ2-7; possible D gene TRBD1, 6 bases. The CDR3 has 12 residues. Trimming removed 2 bases at V and 4 bases at J, with 7 bases between. Germline CDR1 is SGHDT and CDR2 is YYEEEE. The CDR3 nucleotides read TGTGCCAGCAGCTTCCAGGGGTACGAGCAGTACTTC. This translates into CASSFQGYEQYF. The variable domain in full, with the rest retrieved from reference TRBV5-6 and TRBJ2-7, is DAGVTQSPTHLIKTRGQQVTLRCSPKSGHDTVSWYQQALGQGPQFIFQYYEEEERQRGNFPDRFSGHQFPNYSSELNVNALLLGDSALYLCASSFQGYEQYFGPGTRLTVT.

A single count supports this clone. The chain recombines TRBV19 with TRBJ1-1, with D hard to call. CDR1 is LNHDA and CDR2 is SQIVND in the germline V gene (reference sequence). The V end lost 5 bases, the J end lost 0 bases, and 10 bases lay between the germline ends. The CDR3 totals 14 residues. Here the CDR3 reads CASSPGGLNTEAFF. CDR3 nucleotides: TGTGCCAGTAGTCCGGGAGGTTTGAACACTGAAGCTTTCTTT.

As to this clone: Distinct nucleotide sequences in the sample also encode this CDR3. The chain links TRBV3-1 (or the pseudogene TRBV3-2) to TRBJ2-7, with 8 bases matching TRBD2. This CDR3 is built from 15 residues. V lost 3 bases, J lost 1 base, and 5 bases stayed unmatched. Germline CDR1 LGHDT, CDR2 YNNKEL (reference sequence). CDR3 amino acids: CASSQGAGGSYEQYF. The CDR3 DNA is TGTGCCAGCAGCCAGGGGGCGGGGGGTTCCTACGAGCAGTACTTC.

This clone has more than one count but fewer than ten. The chain has TRBV7-9 and TRBJ1-3; D is uncertain. Trimming stripped 1 base from V and 0 bases from J, with 7 bases between. CDR1 and CDR2 (germline): SEHNR, FQNEAQ (reference sequence). CDR3 length: 15 amino acids. DNA of the CDR3: TGTGCCAGCAGCTTAGGGGGAGGCTCTGGAAACACCATATATTTT. Translation gives CASSLGGGSGNTIYF. Full variable domain (missing parts from reference TRBV7-9 and TRBJ1-3): DTGVSQNPRHKITKRGQNVTFRCDPISEHNRLYWYRQTLGQGPEFLTYFQNEAQLEKSRLLSDRFSAERPKGSFSTLEIQRTEQGDSAMYLCASSLGGGSGNTIYFGEGSWLTVV.

This chain connects TRBV21-1 to TRBJ2-4; the tabulated D call, TRBD2, remains unverified against the DNA. TRBV21-1 is reported as a pseudogene. The CDR3 length is 15 residues. CDR3 DNA sequence: TGTGCCAGCAGCCTCCCCGAGGGAGCCAAAAACATTCAGTACTTC. Its protein product is CASSLPEGAKNIQYF.

The V gene is TRBV6-6, the J gene TRBJ2-1; TRBD2 matches at 7 bases. The CDR3 length is 15 residues. V lost 4 bases to trimming and J lost 7 bases; unmatched junction nucleotides: 10. In germline, CDR1 is MNHNY, CDR2 SVGAGI (reference sequence). The CDR3, as DNA: TGTGCCAGCAGTTTACCGGGTCCGGGGGGTAATGAGCAGTTCTTC. Its translation is CASSLPGPGGNEQFF.

The chain couples TRBV30 to TRBJ2-7, with TRBD1 matching 7 bases. The CDR3 consists of 12 residues. In germline, CDR1 is GTSNPN, CDR2 SVGIG (reference sequence). V lost 1 base, J lost 5 bases, and 2 bases stayed unmatched. CDR3 bases: TGTGCCTGGAGTGGCGACAGGGACGAGCAGTACTTC. It codes for CAWSGDRDEQYF.

The chain employs TRBV28 and TRBJ1-5, with 7 positions matching TRBD1. J was trimmed by 0 bases and V by 5 bases; bases with no gene match: 4. The length of the CDR3 is 15 residues. CDR1 is MDHEN, CDR2 SYDVKM, per germline. Here the CDR3 reads CASSPTGTSNQPQHF. The CDR3 nucleotides are TGTGCCAGCAGTCCGACAGGGACTAGCAATCAGCCCCAGCATTTT.

The genes are TRBV2 and TRBJ1-6; D call uncertain. This CDR3 is built from 16 residues. Trimming removed 6 bases from V and 0 bases from J, with 12 bases in between. Germline V gene lookup returns CDR1 SNHLY and CDR2 FYNNEI. CDR3 nucleotides: TGTGCCAGCAGGCAGGCGGGGAGCTCCTATAATTCACCCCTCCACTTT. This translates into CASRQAGSSYNSPLHF.

The V and J genes are TRBV5-1 and TRBJ1-2; D uncertain. Trimming left V 4 bases short and J 0 bases short, with 16 bases between. CDR3 size: 16 residues. Germline V gene data show CDR1 as SGHRS and CDR2 as YFSETQ. CDR3 amino acids: CASSLGLILANYGYTF. The CDR3 coding sequence is TGCGCCAGCAGCCTCGGACTGATCCTAGCTAACTATGGCTACACCTTC.

The chain has TRBV15 and TRBJ1-2; D unresolved. The CDR3 runs to 14 residues. Germline V CDR1 and CDR2: LNHNV, YYDKDF (reference sequence). V lost 0 bases and J lost 4, with 9 bases in between. The CDR3 is CATSRDHTAYGYTF. The CDR3 bases are TGTGCCACCAGCAGAGATCATACAGCCTATGGCTACACCTTC.

V usage is TRBV6-5 and J usage is TRBJ2-2; TRBD1 agrees at 8 bases. Germline values: CDR1 MNHEY, CDR2 SVGAGI. With V trimmed by 6 bases and J by 7 bases, 7 bases remained unmatched. The CDR3 loop spans 14 amino acids. Here the CDR3 DNA reads TGTGCCAGCAGAACGACACAGGGGGTCGGGGAGCTGTTTTTT. Translation: CASRTTQGVGELFF.

This chain joins TRBV27 and TRBJ2-3, with D hard to call. Germline V gene data show CDR1 as MNHEY and CDR2 as SMNVEV (reference sequence). Deletions cut 7 bases from V and 4 bases from J, with 9 bases between. CDR3 size: 12 residues. The chain's CDR3 is CASKSEADTQYF. DNA for the CDR3: TGTGCCAGCAAAAGCGAAGCAGATACGCAGTATTTT.

The chain uses TRBV2 and TRBJ1-2; TRBD1 matches 7 bases. The CDR3 covers 16 residues. The V gene end was trimmed by 10 bases and the J gene end by 4 bases; junction bases not matched to a gene: 18. In germline, CDR1 is SNHLY, CDR2 FYNNEI. CDR3 in amino acids: CAILFHRPGGPYGYTF. Here the CDR3 DNA reads TGTGCCATACTTTTCCATCGACCAGGGGGGCCCTATGGCTACACCTTC.

The rearrangement links TRBV18 to TRBJ2-2; TRBD2 agrees at 7 bases. This CDR3 contains 16 residues. V trimming: 6 bases; J trimming: 7 bases; junction bases outside the gene matches: 14. The germline gives CDR1 KGHSH, CDR2 LQKENI. The DNA of the CDR3 is TGTGCCAGCTCGATGCTCGTCGCGGGGGACGGCGGGGAGCTGTTTTTT. As protein: CASSMLVAGDGGELFF.